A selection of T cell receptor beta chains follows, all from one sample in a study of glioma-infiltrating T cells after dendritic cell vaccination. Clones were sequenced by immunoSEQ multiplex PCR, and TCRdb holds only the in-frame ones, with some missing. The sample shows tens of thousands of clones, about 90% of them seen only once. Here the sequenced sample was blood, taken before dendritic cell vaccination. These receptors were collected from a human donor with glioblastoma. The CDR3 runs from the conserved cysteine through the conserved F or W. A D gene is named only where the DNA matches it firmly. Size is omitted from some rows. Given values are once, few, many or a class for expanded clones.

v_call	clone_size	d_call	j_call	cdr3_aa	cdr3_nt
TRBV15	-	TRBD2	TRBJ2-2	CATNNPQGLAGGNTGELFF	TGTGCCACCAACAACCCGCAGGGACTAGCGGGGGGCAACACCGGGGAGCTGTTTTTT
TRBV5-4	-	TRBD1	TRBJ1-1	CASSLGWGQVRTEAFF	TGTGCCAGCAGCTTGGGGTGGGGACAGGTTCGCACTGAAGCTTTCTTT
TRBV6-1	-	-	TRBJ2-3	CANRLFENRLDTQYF	TGTGCCAACAGATTATTCGAAAACAGGTTAGATACGCAGTATTTT
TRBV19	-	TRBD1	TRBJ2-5	CASRIEDRGQETQYF	TGTGCCAGCCGTATAGAAGACAGGGGGCAAGAGACCCAGTACTTC
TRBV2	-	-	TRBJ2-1	CASKAWQDYNEQFF	TGTGCCAGCAAAGCATGGCAGGACTACAATGAGCAGTTCTTC
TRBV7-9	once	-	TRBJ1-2	CASSLGSGYGYTF	TGTGCCAGCAGCTTAGGGTCGGGGTATGGCTACACCTTC
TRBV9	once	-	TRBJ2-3	CASSPSTDTQYF	TGTGCCAGCAGCCCCTCCACAGATACGCAGTATTTT
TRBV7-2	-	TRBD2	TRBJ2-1	CASSLDPSSGMIYNEQFF	TGTGCCAGCAGCTTAGACCCCTCTAGCGGGATGATCTACAATGAGCAGTTCTTC
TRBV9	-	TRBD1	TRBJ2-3	CASTRQGAAADTQYF	TGTGCCAGCACCAGACAGGGGGCAGCGGCGGATACGCAGTATTTT
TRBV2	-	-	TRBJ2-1	CASIGGFDEQFF	TGTGCCAGCATTGGTGGCTTCGATGAGCAGTTCTTC
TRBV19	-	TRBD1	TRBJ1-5	CASSIGTGAYNQPQHF	TGTGCCAGTAGTATAGGGACAGGGGCGTACAATCAGCCCCAGCATTTT
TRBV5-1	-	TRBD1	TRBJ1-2	CASSLGQGATYGYTF	TGCGCCAGCAGCTTGGGGCAGGGGGCGACCTATGGCTACACCTTC
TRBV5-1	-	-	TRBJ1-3	CASSPTELSGNTIYF	TGCGCCAGCAGCCCTACAGAGCTTTCTGGAAACACCATATATTTT
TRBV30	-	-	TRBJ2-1	CAWSVKKSSYNEQFF	TGTGCCTGGAGTGTCAAGAAGAGCTCCTACAATGAGCAGTTCTTC
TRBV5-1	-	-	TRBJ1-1	CASSSVGENTEAFF	TGCGCCAGCAGCTCGGTCGGAGAGAACACTGAAGCTTTCTTT
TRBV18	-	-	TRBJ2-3	CASSLLPPTGTTDTQYF	TGTGCCAGCTCACTCCTTCCCCCCACGGGAACCACAGATACGCAGTATTTT
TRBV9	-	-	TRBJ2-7	CASSVDPFRGPTAGEQYF	TGTGCCAGCAGCGTAGATCCGTTTAGAGGTCCTACGGCGGGCGAGCAGTACTTC
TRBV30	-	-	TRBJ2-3	CAWSQAASAHKAQYF	TGTGCCTGGAGCCAAGCGGCTAGCGCACACAAGGCGCAGTATTTT
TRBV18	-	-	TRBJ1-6	CASSPQRESPLHF	TGTGCCAGCTCACCTCAACGGGAATCACCCCTCCACTTT
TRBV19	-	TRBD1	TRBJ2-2	CASSSVGTAIGELFF	TGTGCCAGTAGTTCCGTCGGGACAGCGATCGGGGAGCTGTTTTTT
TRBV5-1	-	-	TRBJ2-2	CASRGSTVAAGELFF	TGCGCCAGCAGGGGATCGACAGTGGCGGCCGGGGAGCTGTTTTTT
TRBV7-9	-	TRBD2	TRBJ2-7	CASSYPPGGISYEQYF	TGTGCCAGCAGCTACCCCCCCGGGGGGATCTCCTACGAGCAGTACTTC
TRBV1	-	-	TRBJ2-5	CTSSQRLASQETQYF	TGCACCAGCAGCCAAAGACTAGCGAGCCAAGAGACCCAGTACTTC
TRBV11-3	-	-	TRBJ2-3	CASSLERLVADTQYF	TGTGCCAGCAGCTTAGAGAGGCTAGTTGCAGATACGCAGTATTTT
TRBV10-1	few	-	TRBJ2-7	CASSTGSEFGEQYF	TGCGCCAGCAGTACAGGGAGTGAGTTCGGCGAGCAGTACTTC
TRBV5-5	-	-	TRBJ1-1	CASSQRTDQAFF	TGTGCCAGCAGCCAAAGGACAGATCAAGCTTTCTTT
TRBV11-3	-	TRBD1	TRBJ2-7	CASSPRQGPYNEQYF	TGTGCCAGCAGCCCTCGACAGGGGCCCTACAACGAGCAGTACTTC
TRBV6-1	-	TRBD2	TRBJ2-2	CAVSRLGLVGGELFF	TGTGCCGTAAGCCGATTGGGACTAGTAGGAGGGGAGCTGTTTTTT
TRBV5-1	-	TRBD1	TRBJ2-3	CASSTPGQLTDTQYF	TGCGCCAGCAGCACACCGGGACAGCTCACAGATACGCAGTATTTT
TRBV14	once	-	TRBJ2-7	CASSQGGAGVVEQYF	TGTGCCAGCAGCCAAGGAGGTGCAGGGGTCGTTGAGCAGTACTTC
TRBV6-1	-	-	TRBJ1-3	CASSEAGPDSGNTIYF	TGTGCCAGCAGTGAAGCGGGGCCCGACTCTGGAAACACCATATATTTT
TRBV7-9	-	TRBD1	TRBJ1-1	CASSVLQGLAFF	TGTGCCAGCAGCGTATTACAGGGGTTGGCTTTCTTT
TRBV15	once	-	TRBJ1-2	CATSRERAGYGYTF	TGTGCCACCAGCCGGGAGAGGGCTGGCTATGGCTACACCTTC
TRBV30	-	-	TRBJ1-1	CAWEMGQSRGAFF	TGTGCCTGGGAGATGGGGCAGTCCCGTGGAGCTTTCTTT
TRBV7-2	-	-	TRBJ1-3	CASSLGGGWSGNTIYF	TGTGCCAGCAGCTTAGGGGGGGGATGGTCTGGAAACACCATATATTTT
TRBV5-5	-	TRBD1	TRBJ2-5	CASSERQQGAGETQYF	TGTGCCAGCAGCGAACGCCAGCAGGGGGCTGGAGAGACCCAGTACTTC
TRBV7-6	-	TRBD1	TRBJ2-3	CASRSGTGGTFTDTQYF	TGTGCCAGCAGATCCGGGACAGGGGGCACTTTCACAGATACGCAGTATTTT
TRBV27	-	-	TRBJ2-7	CASSPYPRASPSASYEQYF	TGTGCCAGCAGTCCCTATCCCCGGGCCTCTCCTAGCGCGTCCTACGAGCAGTACTTC
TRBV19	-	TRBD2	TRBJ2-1	CASNPGRGLSSYNEQFF	TGTGCCAGTAACCCAGGGCGGGGGTTAAGCTCCTACAATGAGCAGTTCTTC
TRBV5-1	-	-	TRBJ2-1	CASSKQGSGVNNEQFF	TGCGCCAGCAGCAAGCAGGGGAGTGGGGTAAACAATGAGCAGTTCTTC
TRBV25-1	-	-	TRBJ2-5	CASSEVRQETQYF	TGTGCCAGCAGTGAGGTGCGACAAGAGACCCAGTACTTC
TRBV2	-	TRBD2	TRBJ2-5	CASSTGTSGSGETQYF	TGTGCCAGCAGCACCGGGACTAGCGGGAGTGGAGAGACCCAGTACTTC
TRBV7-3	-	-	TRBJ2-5	CASSPEAGGQETQYF	TGTGCCAGCAGCCCCGAAGCCGGAGGGCAAGAGACCCAGTACTTC
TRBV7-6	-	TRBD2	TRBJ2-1	CASSIRGTSVRNEQFF	TGTGCCAGCAGCATAAGAGGGACTAGCGTACGGAATGAGCAGTTCTTC
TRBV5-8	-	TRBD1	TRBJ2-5	CASSLGTGSYQETQYF	TGTGCCAGCAGCTTGGGGACAGGCTCGTACCAAGAGACCCAGTACTTC
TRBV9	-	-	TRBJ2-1	CASSPTSGFAYNEQFF	TGTGCCAGCAGCCCGACGAGCGGGTTTGCCTACAATGAGCAGTTCTTC
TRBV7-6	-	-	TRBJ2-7	CASSLEASRSYEQYF	TGTGCCAGCAGCTTAGAAGCTAGCCGCTCCTACGAGCAGTACTTC
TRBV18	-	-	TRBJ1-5	CASSPGGNNQPQHF	TGTGCCAGCTCACCAGGGGGGAACAATCAGCCCCAGCATTTT
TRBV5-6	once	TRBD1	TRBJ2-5	CASSQTGVGETQYF	TGTGCCAGCAGCCAAACAGGGGTGGGGGAGACCCAGTACTTC
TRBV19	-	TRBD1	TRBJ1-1	CASFRDRGHGTEAFF	TGTGCCAGTTTCCGGGACAGGGGGCATGGCACTGAAGCTTTCTTT
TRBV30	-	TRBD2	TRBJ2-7	CAWSVNSPPAGGEQYF	TGTGCCTGGAGTGTAAACTCCCCCCCGGCGGGGGGCGAGCAGTACTTC
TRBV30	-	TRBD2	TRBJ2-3	CAWNPGLARADTQYF	TGTGCCTGGAACCCGGGACTAGCGAGAGCAGATACGCAGTATTTT
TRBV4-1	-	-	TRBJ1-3	CASSQPINSGNTIYF	TGCGCCAGCAGCCAACCTATAAACTCTGGAAACACCATATATTTT
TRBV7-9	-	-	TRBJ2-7	CASSLAFGSYEQYF	TGTGCCAGCAGCTTAGCGTTTGGCAGCTACGAGCAGTACTTC
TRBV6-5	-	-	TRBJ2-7	CASSLSSGISYEQYF	TGTGCCAGCAGCCTCTCTTCGGGAATCAGCTACGAGCAGTACTTC
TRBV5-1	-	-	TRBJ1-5	CASSPGDSNQPQHF	TGCGCCAGCAGCCCAGGGGATAGCAATCAGCCCCAGCATTTT
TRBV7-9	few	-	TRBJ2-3	CASSIQGAAQGTQYF	TGTGCCAGCAGCATCCAAGGGGCGGCACAGGGTACGCAGTATTTT